Given below is one T cell receptor beta chain in context. Antigen unknown. The sample is drawn from a study of graft-versus-host responses after intestinal transplantation. Across the whole study: Recipients had multivisceral, liver-intestinal, or isolated intestinal transplants. Uniformly, recipients were administered anti-thymocyte globulin induction with subsequent tacrolimus and steroids for around 3 years.

Findings and caveats of the study: Recipient marrow harbored GvH clones, some of which surfaced first in ileum or blood. Declining HvG levels early post-transplant were linked to peak circulating GvH clone levels.

Measured with immunoSEQ multiplex PCR; TCRdb has only the in-frame clones, and not every one. The sample contains 25,000 to 35,000 clones, about 80% of which appear only once. V dropped 3 bases and J dropped 1; count of bases not matched to a gene: 14. The CDR3 contains 19 residues. Germline CDR1 LNHNV, CDR2 YYDKDF (reference sequence). The rearrangement joins TRBV15 to TRBJ2-3; TRBD1 matches at 9 bases. The clonotype comes from a human donor who received an intestinal transplant. This sample comprised unstimulated CD8+ T cells sorted from spleen or lymph node cells, obtained before intestinal transplant. CDR3 DNA: TGTGCCACCAGCAGGGTTCCCCGGGACAGGGATCCCCGCACAGATACGCAGTATTTT. Translating gives CATSRVPRDRDPRTDTQYF. The entire variable domain, with the rest obtained from reference TRBV15 and TRBJ2-3, is as follows: DAMVIQNPRYQVTQFGKPVTLSCSQTLNHNVMYWYQQKSSQAPKLLFHYYDKDFNNEADTPDNFQSRRPNTSFCFLDIRSPGLGDTAMYLCATSRVPRDRDPRTDTQYFGPGTRLTVL.